This T cell receptor (beta chain) came from a study of cytomegalovirus exposure and HLA in healthy donors. Whole-study findings and limits: TCR beta chain V- and J-gene trimming was linked, in a later analysis, to a missense variant in DCLRE1C. Researchers had no immune exposure information except CMV serostatus available. The classifier, whose performance was assessed in both the original and validation cohorts, reportedly diagnosed cytomegalovirus status with high specificity and sensitivity.

CDR1 and CDR2 (germline): MNHNS, SASEGT. The V gene end was trimmed by 0 bases and the J gene end by 4 bases; junction bases not matched to a gene: 9. The CDR3 sequence is 16 residues long. 13 Jbeta primers and 60 Vbeta primers were used for the PCR. Using immunoSEQ multiplex PCR, the repertoire was profiled, and TCRdb retains in-frame clones only, with some absent. Here the sample spans around 180,000 clones, around four fifths being singletons. Comments on this clone: Its specificity is unknown.

This chain links TRBV6-1 with TRBJ2-7, with TRBD1 matching 7 bases. The receptor was isolated from a woman in her forties or fifties in good health and CMV-seropositive. The specimen sequenced was PBMCs. The CDR3 loop is CASSEASSQGWYEQYF. Written as DNA, the CDR3 is TGTGCCAGCAGTGAAGCCTCGTCACAGGGGTGGTACGAGCAGTACTTC.